This TCR beta chain appears in the sequencing data of a study of T cell changes during pregnancy in multiple sclerosis. The repertoire was sequenced with immunoSEQ multiplex PCR; TCRdb's copy has only in-frame clones and lacks some. The table has tens of thousands of clones, 87% seen once. CDR1 LNHDA and CDR2 SQIVND come from the germline V gene (reference sequence). The CDR3 is 15 amino acids. Trimming removed 4 bases from V and 5 bases from J, with 15 bases in between. Sequencing was carried out using peripheral blood from another person, used as feeder cells. The chain combines TRBV19 with TRBJ1-3; tentative D call: TRBD1 (6 bases). The sequence was collected from a human donor whose cells served as feeder cells for cultures in a pregnancy study. Here the CDR3 DNA reads TGTGCCAGTAGTACCACAGGGAACGGGAGAAACACCATATATTTT. Protein product: CASSTTGNGRNTIYF.